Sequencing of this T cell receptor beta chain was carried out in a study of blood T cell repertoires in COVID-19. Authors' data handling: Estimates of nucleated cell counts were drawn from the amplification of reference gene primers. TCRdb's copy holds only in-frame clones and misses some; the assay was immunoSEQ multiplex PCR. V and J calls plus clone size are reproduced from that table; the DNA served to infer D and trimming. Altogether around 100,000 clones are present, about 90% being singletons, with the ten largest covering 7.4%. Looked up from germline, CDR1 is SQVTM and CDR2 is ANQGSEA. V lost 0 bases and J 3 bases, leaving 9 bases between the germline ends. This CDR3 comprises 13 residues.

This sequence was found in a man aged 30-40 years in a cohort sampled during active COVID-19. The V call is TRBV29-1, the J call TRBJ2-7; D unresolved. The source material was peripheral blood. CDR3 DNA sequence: TGCAGCGTTGAAGATATACAAAACTACGAGCAGTACTTC. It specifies CSVEDIQNYEQYF.